This section outlines one T cell receptor (beta chain) sequence together with its context. The antigen remains unidentified. This entry comes from a study of response to subunit inactivated influenza vaccine. Regarding the study as a whole: Authors suggested seasonal influenza vaccinations each recruit few new T cells.

Germline loops: CDR1 LGHNA, CDR2 YSLEER. The V end lost 1 base, the J end lost 5 bases, and 15 bases lay between the germline ends. CDR3 length: 15 amino acids. TCRdb used MiXCR to reprocess the RT-PCR reads, holding one entry per CDR3 protein. In the table there are 650,000 to 800,000 distinct CDR3 sequences, approximately 14% of which are singletons. This chain joins TRBV4-3 and TRBJ2-7; tentatively, D is TRBD1 (5 bases). The sequencing used PBMCs from blood, collected 14 to 15 days before vaccination. This TCR derives from a man over 45 who received an inactivated influenza vaccine. CDR3 amino acids: CASSQVADREHEQYF. CDR3 sequence (DNA): TGCGCCAGCAGCCAAGTAGCAGACAGAGAGCACGAGCAGTACTTC.